Only a few counts were recorded for the clone carrying this T cell receptor beta chain. This specimen comes from a study of cytomegalovirus exposure and HLA in healthy donors. 60 Vbeta and 13 Jbeta primers were used in PCR. TCRdb's table, derived via immunoSEQ multiplex PCR, lists solely in-frame clones and lacks some. The sample lists tens of thousands of clones, about 76% occurring once. The CDR3 sequence is 15 residues long. Germline V lookup: CDR1 MNHNS, CDR2 SASEGT. The ends were cut back, 4 bases at V and 2 bases at J, with 15 bases in the middle. The receptor's source is a man between 50 and 59 years old in good health and CMV-seronegative. The sequencing input was PBMCs. The chain employs TRBV6-1 and TRBJ2-7, with D maybe TRBD1 (6 bases). CDR3 sequence reads: CASSGVFRGPYEQYF. The CDR3, as DNA: TGTGCCAGCAGTGGTGTTTTCAGGGGACCCTACGAGCAGTACTTC.